The clone carrying this T cell receptor beta chain turned up a few times. Its antigen is not identified. This entry comes from a study of T cell responses to AZD1222 COVID-19 vaccine. Assay used: immunoSEQ multiplex PCR; TCRdb lists only in-frame clones, some missing. The data hold about 120,000 clones, with 91% observed a single time. General study results and limits: Increased Spike-specific TCR breadth and depth were observed after two AZD1222 doses.

Trimming shortened V by 8 bases and J by 3 bases, and 13 bases separated the two germline ends. Germline assignment: CDR1 SNHLY and CDR2 FYNNEI. CDR3 length: 13 residues. The receptor comes from an adult in good health. The sequenced sample was peripheral blood, obtained on day 0 of AZD1222 vaccination. The chain joins TRBV2 to TRBJ1-1, with unresolved D. Here the CDR3 reads CASDPLGYTEAFF. The CDR3 bases are TGTGCCAGCGACCCGTTAGGATACACTGAAGCTTTCTTT.